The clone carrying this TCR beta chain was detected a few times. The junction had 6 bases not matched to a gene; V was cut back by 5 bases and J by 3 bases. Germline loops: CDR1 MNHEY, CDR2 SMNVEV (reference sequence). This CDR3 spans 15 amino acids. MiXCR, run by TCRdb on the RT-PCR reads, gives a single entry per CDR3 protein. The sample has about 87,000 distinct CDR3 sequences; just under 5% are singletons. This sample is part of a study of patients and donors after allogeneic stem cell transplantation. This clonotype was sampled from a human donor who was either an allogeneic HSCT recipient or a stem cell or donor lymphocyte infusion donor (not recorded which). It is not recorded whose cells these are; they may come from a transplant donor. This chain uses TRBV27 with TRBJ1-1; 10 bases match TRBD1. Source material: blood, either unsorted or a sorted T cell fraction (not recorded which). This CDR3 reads CASSRRTGGDTEAFF. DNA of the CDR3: TGTGCCAGCAGTCGCCGGACAGGGGGGGACACTGAAGCTTTCTTT.